This TCR beta chain emerged from a study of blood T cell repertoires in COVID-19. Study-level background: The cDNA or gDNA used as material had been derived from T cells, B-cell-depleted T cells, or PBMCs.

Ages ranged from about 18 to 89 years, with residence in 24 US areas. Original methodology: Amplified reference gene primers provided the basis for estimating nucleated cell counts. Profiled with immunoSEQ multiplex PCR; TCRdb holds only in-frame clones, not every one. The V and J calls and clone size were taken over from that table, and D and trimming were inferred from the DNA. The table has approximately 220,000 clones, roughly 84% seen once; the top ten hold 6.8%. What was sequenced was PBMCs or T cells enriched from blood (not recorded which). The TCR comes from a woman aged 35 to 49 who had recovered from COVID-19.

CDR3 DNA: TGCGCCAGCAGCTTGACCTCAGGGGGCGCGTATGGCTACACCTTC. Translating gives CASSLTSGGAYGYTF. The gene calls are TRBV5-1 and TRBJ1-2; TRBD1 aligns across 8 bases. The V segment lost 1 base and the J segment 5 bases; nucleotides outside the gene matches: 7. This CDR3 contains 15 residues. Germline assignment: CDR1 SGHRS and CDR2 YFSETQ. Complete variable domain (other parts from reference TRBV5-1 and TRBJ1-2): KAGVTQTPRYLIKTRGQQVTLSCSPISGHRSVSWYQQTPGQGLQFLFEYFSETQRNKGNFPGRFSGRQFSNSRSEMNVSTLELGDSALYLCASSLTSGGAYGYTFGSGTRLTVV.